This T cell receptor (beta chain) was profiled in a study of T cells in Graves' hyperthyroidism and ophthalmopathy. Stable Graves' hyperthyroidism meant no ophthalmopathy progression within 18 months. Amplified regions were TCR beta CDR3 sequences from RNA transcripts. The study used the HTBI primer set for a first-round RT-PCR of the TCR CDR3. TCRdb used MiXCR to reprocess the multiplex PCR reads, holding one entry per CDR3 protein. The sample lists hundreds of thousands of distinct CDR3 sequences, approximately 15% occurring once. The germline V and J ends were trimmed by 3 bases and 5 bases, with 16 bases remaining between them. CDR1 and CDR2 from the germline V gene are LNHDA and SQIVND (reference sequence). CDR3 length: 15 residues.

The genes are TRBV19 and TRBJ2-5, with D possibly called TRBD1 or TRBD2 (5 bases each). The specimen was blood. The TCR originated in a woman under 30 with Graves' hyperthyroidism. The DNA of the CDR3 is TGTGCCAGTAGTATCGCCGGGACCACGGCGGAGACCCAGTACTTC. Its translation is CASSIAGTTAETQYF.